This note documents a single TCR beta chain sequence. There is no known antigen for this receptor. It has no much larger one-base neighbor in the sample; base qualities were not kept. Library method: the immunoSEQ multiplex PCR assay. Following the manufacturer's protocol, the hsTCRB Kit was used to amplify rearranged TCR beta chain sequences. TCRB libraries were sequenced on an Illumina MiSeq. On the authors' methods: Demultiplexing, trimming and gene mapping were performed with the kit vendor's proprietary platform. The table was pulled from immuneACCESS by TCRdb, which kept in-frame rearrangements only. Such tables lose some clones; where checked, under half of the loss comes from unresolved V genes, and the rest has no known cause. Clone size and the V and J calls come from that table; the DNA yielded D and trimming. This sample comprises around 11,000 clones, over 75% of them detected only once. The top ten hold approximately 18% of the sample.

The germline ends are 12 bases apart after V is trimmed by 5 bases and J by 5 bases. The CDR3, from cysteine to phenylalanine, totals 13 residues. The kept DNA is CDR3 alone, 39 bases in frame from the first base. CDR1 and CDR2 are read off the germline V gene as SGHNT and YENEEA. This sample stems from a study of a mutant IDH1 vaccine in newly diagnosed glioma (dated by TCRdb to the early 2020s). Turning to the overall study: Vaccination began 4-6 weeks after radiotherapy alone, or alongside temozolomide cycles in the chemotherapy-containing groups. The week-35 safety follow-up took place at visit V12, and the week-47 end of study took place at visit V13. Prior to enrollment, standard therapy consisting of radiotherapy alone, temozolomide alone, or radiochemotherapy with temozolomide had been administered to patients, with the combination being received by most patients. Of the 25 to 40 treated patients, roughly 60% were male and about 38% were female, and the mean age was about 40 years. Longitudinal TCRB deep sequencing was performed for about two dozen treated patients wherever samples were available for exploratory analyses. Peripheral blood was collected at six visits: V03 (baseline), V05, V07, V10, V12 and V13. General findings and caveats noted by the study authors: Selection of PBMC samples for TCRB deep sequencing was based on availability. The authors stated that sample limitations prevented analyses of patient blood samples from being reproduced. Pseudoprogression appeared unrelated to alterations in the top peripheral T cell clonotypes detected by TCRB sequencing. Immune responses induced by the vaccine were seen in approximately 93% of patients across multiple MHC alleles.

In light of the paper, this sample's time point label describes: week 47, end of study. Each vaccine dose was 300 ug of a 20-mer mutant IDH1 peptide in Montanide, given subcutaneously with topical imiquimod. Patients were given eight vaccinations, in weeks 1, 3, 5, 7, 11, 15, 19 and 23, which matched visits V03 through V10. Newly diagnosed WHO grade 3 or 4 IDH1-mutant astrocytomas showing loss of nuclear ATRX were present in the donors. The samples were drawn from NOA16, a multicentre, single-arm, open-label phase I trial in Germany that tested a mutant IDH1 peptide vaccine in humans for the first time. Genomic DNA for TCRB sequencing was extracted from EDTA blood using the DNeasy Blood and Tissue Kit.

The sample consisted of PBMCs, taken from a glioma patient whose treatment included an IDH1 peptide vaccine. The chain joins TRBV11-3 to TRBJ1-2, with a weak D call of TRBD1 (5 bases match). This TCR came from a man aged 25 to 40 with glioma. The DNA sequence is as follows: TGTGCCAGCAGCCTTGACGGGGGGTATGGCTACACCTTC. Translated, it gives CASSLDGGYGYTF. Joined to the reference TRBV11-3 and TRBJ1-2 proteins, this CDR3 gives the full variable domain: EAGVVQSPRYKIIEKKQPVAFWCNPISGHNTLYWYLQNLGQGPELLIRYENEEAVDDSQLPKDRFSAERLKGVDSTLKIQPAELGDSAVYLCASSLDGGYGYTFGSGTRLTVV.